This T cell receptor (beta chain) was sequenced in a study of regulatory T cells in long-lasting Graves disease. CDR3-region Arm-PCR and iRepertoire HTBI primers produced the TCR beta libraries. TCRdb itself ran the multiplex PCR reads through MiXCR, one entry per CDR3 protein. The sample has hundreds of thousands of distinct CDR3 sequences, about 16% seen once. Time point in this sample: newly diagnosed GD, antithyroid drugs for less than 3 months. PBMCs provided the RNA from which the TCR library was made. American Thyroid Association guidelines defined how Graves' disease was diagnosed. These same records also appear under a second study, on T cells in Graves' hyperthyroidism and ophthalmopathy. That study reports: Clinical symptoms, serum thyroxine and TRAb, thyroid ultrasound and orbital computed tomography were used for the diagnoses. TCR CDR3 underwent first-round RT-PCR with the HTBI primer set.

This material consisted of peripheral blood mononuclear cells (PBMCs), taken at new diagnosis, from a patient treated with antithyroid drugs. The TCR comes from a woman aged 25 to 39 with Graves disease.

The CDR3 reads CASSFRTVSSYEQYF. DNA for the CDR3: TGTGCCAGCAGCTTCAGGACTGTTAGCTCCTACGAGCAGTACTTC. This chain links TRBV11-2 with TRBJ2-7; a possible D gene is TRBD2 (5 bases). The germline gives CDR1 SGHAT, CDR2 FQNNGV. The V end was cut by 3 bases, the J end by 0 bases, with 12 bases between. This CDR3 is built from 15 residues.